Listed below are T cell receptor beta chains from one sample, sequenced in a study of OX40 agonist ivuxolimab in advanced cancers. Using immunoSEQ multiplex PCR, the repertoire was profiled, and TCRdb retains in-frame clones only, with some absent. The sample lists around 92,000 clones, approximately 93% seen once, with 0.26% in the top ten. This specimen consisted of CD4+ or CD8+ T cells sorted from blood, obtained in a trial of the OX40 agonist ivuxolimab. The receptors originated from an adult with an advanced solid tumor such as melanoma, head and neck, liver or kidney cancer. The CDR3 runs from the conserved cysteine through the conserved F or W. The D gene is left open where the match is weak. The size entry is marked missing in some rows and otherwise reads once, few, many or a size class.

CDR3nt: TGTGCCAGCAGCCTCCTGGGAGGGGGCGAGAGCACAGATACGCAGTATTTT
CDR3aa: CASSLLGGGESTDTQYF
len: 17
j_gene: TRBJ2-3
v_gene: TRBV7-3
d_gene: .
abundance: .

CDR3nt: TGTGCCTGGAGTGCTTACAGGGGAGGATCTGGCTACACCTTC
CDR3aa: CAWSAYRGGSGYTF
len: 14
j_gene: TRBJ1-2
v_gene: TRBV30
d_gene: TRBD1
abundance: .

CDR3nt: TGTGCCAGCAGCCGTAGAAGGGGGACTGAAGCTTTCTTT
CDR3aa: CASSRRRGTEAFF
len: 13
j_gene: TRBJ1-1
v_gene: TRBV11-3
d_gene: .
abundance: once

CDR3nt: TGTGCCAGCAGCTTAGCCCTGACCGGGGGCTACACCTTC
CDR3aa: CASSLALTGGYTF
len: 13
j_gene: TRBJ1-2
v_gene: TRBV11-3
d_gene: .
abundance: .

CDR3nt: TGTGCCTGGAGGACCGCTAACTACGAGCAGTACTTC
CDR3aa: CAWRTANYEQYF
len: 12
j_gene: TRBJ2-7
v_gene: TRBV30
d_gene: .
abundance: .

CDR3nt: TGCGCCAGCAGCCAAGAGTATCAGCCTAACTATGGCTACACCTTC
CDR3aa: CASSQEYQPNYGYTF
len: 15
j_gene: TRBJ1-2
v_gene: TRBV4-3
d_gene: .
abundance: .

CDR3nt: TGTGCCAGCTCGAGGGGGTACGGAGAGACCCAGTACTTC
CDR3aa: CASSRGYGETQYF
len: 13
j_gene: TRBJ2-5
v_gene: TRBV18
d_gene: .
abundance: .

CDR3nt: TGTGCCAGCAGCGAAGATTACACAACTGGAAACACCATATATTTT
CDR3aa: CASSEDYTTGNTIYF
len: 15
j_gene: TRBJ1-3
v_gene: TRBV4-2
d_gene: .
abundance: once

CDR3nt: TGTGCCAGCAGTGAGGGACAGGCTGGGAACTATGGCTACACCTTC
CDR3aa: CASSEGQAGNYGYTF
len: 15
j_gene: TRBJ1-2
v_gene: TRBV28
d_gene: TRBD1
abundance: .

CDR3nt: TGTGCCAGCAGCTTAGGGTTATCTAGCACAGATACGCAGTATTTT
CDR3aa: CASSLGLSSTDTQYF
len: 15
j_gene: TRBJ2-3
v_gene: TRBV11-3
d_gene: .
abundance: .

CDR3nt: TGTGCCAGCAGTGAGTCCAGGGCAAGCAATCAGCCCCAGCATTTT
CDR3aa: CASSESRASNQPQHF
len: 15
j_gene: TRBJ1-5
v_gene: TRBV6-1
d_gene: .
abundance: .

CDR3nt: TGTGCCAGCACCCAACTGGGATCACCCCTCCACTTT
CDR3aa: CASTQLGSPLHF
len: 12
j_gene: TRBJ1-6
v_gene: TRBV6-1
d_gene: .
abundance: .

CDR3nt: TGTGCCAGCAGCCACGGGCCTAATGAAAAACTGTTTTTT
CDR3aa: CASSHGPNEKLFF
len: 13
j_gene: TRBJ1-4
v_gene: TRBV11-3
d_gene: .
abundance: .

CDR3nt: TGTGCCAGCAGTCGCGACCCTACAACAGTCTATGGCTACACCTTC
CDR3aa: CASSRDPTTVYGYTF
len: 15
j_gene: TRBJ1-2
v_gene: TRBV6-5
d_gene: .
abundance: .

CDR3nt: TGTGCCAGCAGCACCACAGGGATAAGGGATCGGGGAAGAAACACCATATATTTT
CDR3aa: CASSTTGIRDRGRNTIYF
len: 18
j_gene: TRBJ1-3
v_gene: TRBV7-2
d_gene: .
abundance: .

CDR3nt: TGTGCCAGCACCACTGGGGTGGAAATTATGAGCTCCTATAATTCACCCCTCCACTTT
CDR3aa: CASTTGVEIMSSYNSPLHF
len: 19
j_gene: TRBJ1-6
v_gene: TRBV28
d_gene: .
abundance: .

CDR3nt: TGCGCCAGCAGCTTGGGTGGGGGTTACAATGAGCAGTTCTTC
CDR3aa: CASSLGGGYNEQFF
len: 14
j_gene: TRBJ2-1
v_gene: TRBV5-1
d_gene: .
abundance: .

CDR3nt: TGTGCCAGCAGCTCGGGGTTTAGGTCGGCTCAGCCCCAGCATTTT
CDR3aa: CASSSGFRSAQPQHF
len: 15
j_gene: TRBJ1-5
v_gene: TRBV5-6
d_gene: .
abundance: .

CDR3nt: TGTGCCAGCTCACCACCGGGCTTTGGCAATCAGCCCCAGCATTTT
CDR3aa: CASSPPGFGNQPQHF
len: 15
j_gene: TRBJ1-5
v_gene: TRBV18
d_gene: .
abundance: .

CDR3nt: TGTGCCAGCAGTTACCGGGACAGGGGAGTCTATGGCTACACCTTC
CDR3aa: CASSYRDRGVYGYTF
len: 15
j_gene: TRBJ1-2
v_gene: TRBV6-6
d_gene: TRBD1
abundance: .

CDR3nt: TGTGCCGGCAGTGTTTGGGGGACAGGGGTTGACTATGGCTACACCTTC
CDR3aa: CAGSVWGTGVDYGYTF
len: 16
j_gene: TRBJ1-2
v_gene: TRBV2
d_gene: TRBD1
abundance: .

CDR3nt: TGTGCCAGCAGCCTCATGACTAGCGCCTCTGAGCAGTTCTTC
CDR3aa: CASSLMTSASEQFF
len: 14
j_gene: TRBJ2-1
v_gene: TRBV6-5
d_gene: TRBD2
abundance: .

CDR3nt: TGTGCCAGCAGCCAAGAGAGAGGGTTTTCTGAAGCTTTCTTT
CDR3aa: CASSQERGFSEAFF
len: 14
j_gene: TRBJ1-1
v_gene: TRBV14
d_gene: .
abundance: .

CDR3nt: TGTGCCAGTAGTTTACGACAGGGACGTAATCAGCCCCAGCATTTT
CDR3aa: CASSLRQGRNQPQHF
len: 15
j_gene: TRBJ1-5
v_gene: TRBV19
d_gene: TRBD1
abundance: .

CDR3nt: TGTGCCACCAGCAGGGGAGGACAAGCCTACGAGCAGTACTTC
CDR3aa: CATSRGGQAYEQYF
len: 14
j_gene: TRBJ2-7
v_gene: TRBV15
d_gene: .
abundance: .

CDR3nt: TGCAGTGCGTACCAGAACACTGAAGCTTTCTTT
CDR3aa: CSAYQNTEAFF
len: 11
j_gene: TRBJ1-1
v_gene: TRBV20-1
d_gene: .
abundance: .

CDR3nt: TGCGCCAGCAGCCAAAGTATAAATCAGCCCCAGCATTTT
CDR3aa: CASSQSINQPQHF
len: 13
j_gene: TRBJ1-5
v_gene: TRBV4-1
d_gene: .
abundance: .

CDR3nt: TGCGCCAGCAGCTTGGCGGCAGGGTCAGGGTCCTATGGCACTGAAGCTTTCTTT
CDR3aa: CASSLAAGSGSYGTEAFF
len: 18
j_gene: TRBJ1-1
v_gene: TRBV5-1
d_gene: .
abundance: .

CDR3nt: TGTGCCTGGAGTGTCGGAGGGCAGGGATACAATGAGCAGTTCTTC
CDR3aa: CAWSVGGQGYNEQFF
len: 15
j_gene: TRBJ2-1
v_gene: TRBV30
d_gene: .
abundance: .

CDR3nt: TGTGCCTCCAAGGGCAGCTCTGGAAACACCATATATTTT
CDR3aa: CASKGSSGNTIYF
len: 13
j_gene: TRBJ1-3
v_gene: TRBV6-6
d_gene: .
abundance: .

CDR3nt: TGTGCCTGGAGTGGGCAGGGAGGTCAGCCCCAGCATTTT
CDR3aa: CAWSGQGGQPQHF
len: 13
j_gene: TRBJ1-5
v_gene: TRBV30
d_gene: .
abundance: .

CDR3nt: TGTGCCAGCAGCGTAGCTACTCAGCGGGGGGGCCCTAGCACAGATACGCAGTATTTT
CDR3aa: CASSVATQRGGPSTDTQYF
len: 19
j_gene: TRBJ2-3
v_gene: TRBV9
d_gene: TRBD2
abundance: .

CDR3nt: TGTGCCAGCAGTCGTCTGGGGGGCGCCCGGCACGATCAGCCCCAGCATTTT
CDR3aa: CASSRLGGARHDQPQHF
len: 17
j_gene: TRBJ1-5
v_gene: TRBV2
d_gene: .
abundance: .

CDR3nt: TGTGCCTGGAGAAGAGGGCGCTCCTATAATTCACCCCTCCACTTT
CDR3aa: CAWRRGRSYNSPLHF
len: 15
j_gene: TRBJ1-6
v_gene: TRBV30
d_gene: .
abundance: .

CDR3nt: TGTGCCAGCAGTTTATGGAACGGACAGACCTCCAGTGGCTACACCTTC
CDR3aa: CASSLWNGQTSSGYTF
len: 16
j_gene: TRBJ1-2
v_gene: TRBV28
d_gene: .
abundance: .

CDR3nt: TGTGCCAGTAGTATAGTAGGCAGCTATAGCAATCAGCCCCAGCATTTT
CDR3aa: CASSIVGSYSNQPQHF
len: 16
j_gene: TRBJ1-5
v_gene: TRBV19
d_gene: .
abundance: .

CDR3nt: TGCGCCAGCAGCCAAGATCCGGGTAGATTTGTTGAGCAGCTCTTC
CDR3aa: CASSQDPGRFVEQLF
len: 15
j_gene: TRBJ2-1
v_gene: TRBV4-3
d_gene: .
abundance: .

CDR3nt: TGTGCCAGCAGTGAAGCCCCCTGGGTCGCTCGGCAGCCCCAGCATTTT
CDR3aa: CASSEAPWVARQPQHF
len: 16
j_gene: TRBJ1-5
v_gene: TRBV2
d_gene: .
abundance: .

CDR3nt: TGCGCCAGCAGCCTCCAGGCTCCAGATACGCAGTATTTT
CDR3aa: CASSLQAPDTQYF
len: 13
j_gene: TRBJ2-3
v_gene: TRBV4-3
d_gene: .
abundance: once

CDR3nt: TGCGCCAGCAGCCAGGCAGGTACTAGCGTAGATACGCAGTATTTT
CDR3aa: CASSQAGTSVDTQYF
len: 15
j_gene: TRBJ2-3
v_gene: TRBV4-1
d_gene: TRBD2
abundance: .